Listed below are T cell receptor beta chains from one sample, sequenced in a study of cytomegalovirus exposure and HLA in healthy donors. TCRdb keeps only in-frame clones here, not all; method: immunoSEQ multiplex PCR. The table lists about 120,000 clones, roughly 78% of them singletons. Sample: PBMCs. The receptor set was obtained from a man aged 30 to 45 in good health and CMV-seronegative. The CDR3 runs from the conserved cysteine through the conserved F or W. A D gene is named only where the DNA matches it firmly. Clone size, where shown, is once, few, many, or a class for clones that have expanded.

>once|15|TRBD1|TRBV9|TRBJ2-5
CASSVWTGYQETQYF
TGTGCCAGCAGCGTCTGGACAGGGTACCAAGAGACCCAGTACTTC
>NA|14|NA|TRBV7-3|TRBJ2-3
CASSLIPSTDTQYF
TGTGCCAGCAGCTTAATTCCGAGCACAGATACGCAGTATTTT
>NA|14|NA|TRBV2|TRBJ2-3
CAIQTHEGTDTQYF
TGTGCCATCCAGACTCACGAGGGCACAGATACGCAGTATTTT
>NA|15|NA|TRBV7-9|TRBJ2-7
CSSSLGRGDSYEQYF
TGTTCCAGCAGCTTAGGCCGCGGAGACTCCTACGAGCAGTACTTC
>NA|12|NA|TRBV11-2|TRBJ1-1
CASSLVGNEAFF
TGTGCCAGCAGCTTAGTCGGGAATGAAGCTTTCTTT
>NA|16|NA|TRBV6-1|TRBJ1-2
CASSEAVTGLNYGYTF
TGTGCCAGCAGTGAAGCGGTCACAGGGCTGAACTATGGCTACACCTTC
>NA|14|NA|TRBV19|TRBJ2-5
CASSGLGYQETQYF
TGTGCCAGTAGTGGGCTTGGATACCAAGAGACCCAGTACTTC
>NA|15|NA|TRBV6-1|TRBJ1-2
CASGSTGRNNYGYTF
TGTGCCAGCGGATCCACAGGGCGGAATAACTATGGCTACACCTTC
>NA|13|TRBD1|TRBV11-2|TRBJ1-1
CASSRQGNTEAFF
TGTGCCAGCAGCAGACAGGGAAACACTGAAGCTTTCTTT
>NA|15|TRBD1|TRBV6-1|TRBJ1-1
CASSDTGALNTEAFF
TGTGCCAGCAGTGACACAGGGGCCCTGAACACTGAAGCTTTCTTT
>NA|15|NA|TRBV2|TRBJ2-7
CVSSDPTGRAYEQYF
TGTGTCAGCAGTGATCCCACAGGGAGAGCCTACGAGCAGTACTTC
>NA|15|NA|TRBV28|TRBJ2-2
CASSSGSGNTGELFF
TGTGCCAGCAGTTCAGGGTCTGGAAACACCGGGGAGCTGTTTTTT
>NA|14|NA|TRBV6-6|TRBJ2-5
CASSYSRGGETQYF
TGTGCCAGCAGTTACTCGAGGGGGGGAGAGACCCAGTACTTC
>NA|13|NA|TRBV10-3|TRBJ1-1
CAISESGGTEAFF
TGTGCCATCAGTGAGTCGGGCGGGACTGAAGCTTTCTTT
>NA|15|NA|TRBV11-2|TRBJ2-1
CASSFSGEGVARMFF
TGTGCCAGCAGCTTTTCCGGTGAAGGTGTGGCGAGGATGTTCTTC